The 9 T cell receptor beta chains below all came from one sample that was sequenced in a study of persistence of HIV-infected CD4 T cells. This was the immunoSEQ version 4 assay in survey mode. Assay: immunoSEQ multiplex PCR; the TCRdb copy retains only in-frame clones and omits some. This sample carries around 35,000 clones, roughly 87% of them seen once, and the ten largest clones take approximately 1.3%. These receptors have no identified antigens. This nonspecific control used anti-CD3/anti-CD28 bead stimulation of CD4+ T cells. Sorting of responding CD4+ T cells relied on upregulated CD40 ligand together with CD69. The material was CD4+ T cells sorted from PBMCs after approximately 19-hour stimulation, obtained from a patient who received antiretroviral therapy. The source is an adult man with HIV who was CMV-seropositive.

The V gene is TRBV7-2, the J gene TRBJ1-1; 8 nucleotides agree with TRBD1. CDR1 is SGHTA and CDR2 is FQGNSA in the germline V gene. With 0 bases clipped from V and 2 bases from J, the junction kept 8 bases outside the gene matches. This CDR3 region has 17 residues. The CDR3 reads CASSLAHRTGFNTEAFF. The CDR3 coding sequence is TGTGCCAGCAGCTTAGCCCACCGGACAGGGTTTAACACTGAAGCTTTCTTT.

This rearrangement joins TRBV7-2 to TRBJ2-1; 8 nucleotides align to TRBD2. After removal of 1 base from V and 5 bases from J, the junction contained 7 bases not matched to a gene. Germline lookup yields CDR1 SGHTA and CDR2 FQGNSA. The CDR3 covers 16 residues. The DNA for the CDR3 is TGTGCCAGCAGCTTAGGACTCGCGGGAGGAGACAATGAGCAGTTCTTC. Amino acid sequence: CASSLGLAGGDNEQFF.

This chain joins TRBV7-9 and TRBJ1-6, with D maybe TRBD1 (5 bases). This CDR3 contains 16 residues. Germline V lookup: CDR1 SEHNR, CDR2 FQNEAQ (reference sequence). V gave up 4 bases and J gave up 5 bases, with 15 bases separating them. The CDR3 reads CASSSPGRLNNSPLHF. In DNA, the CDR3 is TGTGCCAGCAGCTCCCCGGGACGGCTCAATAATTCACCCCTCCACTTT.

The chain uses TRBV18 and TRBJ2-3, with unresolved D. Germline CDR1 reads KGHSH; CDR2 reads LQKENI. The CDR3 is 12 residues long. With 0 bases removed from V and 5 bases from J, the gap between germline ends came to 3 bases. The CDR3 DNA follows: TGTGCCAGCTCACCACCGATAGATACGCAGTATTTT. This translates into CASSPPIDTQYF.

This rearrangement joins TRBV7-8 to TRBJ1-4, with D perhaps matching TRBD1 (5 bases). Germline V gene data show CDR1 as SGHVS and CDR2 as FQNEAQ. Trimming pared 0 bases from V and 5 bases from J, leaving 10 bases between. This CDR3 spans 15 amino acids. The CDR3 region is CASSLATRGNEKLFF. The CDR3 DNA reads TGTGCCAGCAGCTTAGCAACAAGGGGAAATGAAAAACTGTTTTTT.

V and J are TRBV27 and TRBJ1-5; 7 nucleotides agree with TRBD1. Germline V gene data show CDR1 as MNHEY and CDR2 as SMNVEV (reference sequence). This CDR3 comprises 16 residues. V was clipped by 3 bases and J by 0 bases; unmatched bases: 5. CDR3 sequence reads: CASSLFGQDSNQPQHF. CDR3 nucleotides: TGTGCCAGCAGTTTGTTCGGACAGGATAGCAATCAGCCCCAGCATTTT.

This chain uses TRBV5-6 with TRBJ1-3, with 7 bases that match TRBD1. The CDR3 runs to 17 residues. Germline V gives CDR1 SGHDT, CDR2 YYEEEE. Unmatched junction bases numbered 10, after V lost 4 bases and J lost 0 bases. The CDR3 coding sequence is TGTGCCAGCAGCCTCAGACAGGGCGAAAACTCTGGAAACACCATATATTTT. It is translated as CASSLRQGENSGNTIYF.

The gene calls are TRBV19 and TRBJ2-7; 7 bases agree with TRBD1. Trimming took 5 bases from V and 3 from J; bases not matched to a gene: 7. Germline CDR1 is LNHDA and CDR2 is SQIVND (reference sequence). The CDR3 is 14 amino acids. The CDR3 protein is CASSYRGQSYEQYF. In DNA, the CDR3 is TGTGCCAGTAGTTATAGGGGACAGAGCTACGAGCAGTACTTC.

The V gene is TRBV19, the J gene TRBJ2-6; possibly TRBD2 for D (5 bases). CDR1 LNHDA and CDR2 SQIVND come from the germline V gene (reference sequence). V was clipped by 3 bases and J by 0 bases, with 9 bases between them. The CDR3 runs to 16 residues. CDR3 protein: CASSMDSSSGANVLTF. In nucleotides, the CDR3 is TGTGCCAGTAGTATGGACTCAAGCTCTGGGGCCAACGTCCTGACTTTC.